This T cell receptor beta chain is from a study of T cell changes during pregnancy in multiple sclerosis. Clones were sequenced by immunoSEQ multiplex PCR, and TCRdb holds only the in-frame ones, with some missing. The data hold 55,000 to 75,000 clones, with around 92% observed a single time. CDR1 and CDR2 from the germline V gene are SGDLS and YYNGEE. The CDR3 sequence is 15 residues long. The V gene lost 1 base and the J gene lost 3 bases, with 8 bases spanning the gap. The source material was peripheral blood, sampled in the third trimester of pregnancy. This chain joins TRBV9 and TRBJ1-6; D gene unclear. The clonotype originates from a female donor in good health, enrolled as a control in a pregnancy study. The CDR3 spells CASSVSTDYNSPLHF. The CDR3 DNA reads TGTGCCAGCAGCGTATCCACAGACTATAATTCACCCCTCCACTTT.